This TCR beta chain was sequenced in a study of blood T cells in healthy people across ages. A second PCR of roughly 7 to 11 cycles used a sample-barcoded 5' primer and a J-beta primer mix. One entry per CDR3 protein results from TCRdb running MiXCR on the 5' RACE reads. The table shows 710,000 or so distinct CDR3 sequences, with about 24% occurring only once. Germline V CDR1 and CDR2: SGHRS, YFSETQ. The CDR3 runs to 17 residues. The J segment lost 1 base and the V segment lost 0 bases, leaving 7 bases of the junction unmatched. The chain is built from TRBV5-1 and TRBJ1-1; 9 bases are a match to TRBD1. The sequenced material came from blood. This TCR derives from a man aged 65-85 years in good health. This CDR3 is CASSLGRDRVENTEAFF. For the CDR3, the DNA is TGCGCCAGCAGCTTGGGGCGGGACAGGGTTGAGAACACTGAAGCTTTCTTT.